The clone carrying this T cell receptor beta chain was observed at least ten times. V dropped 0 bases and J dropped 2 bases, with 8 bases sitting between them. The CDR3 has 14 amino acids. Germline V gene data show CDR1 as SGDLS and CDR2 as YYNGEE. Lactation, pregnancy, other autoimmune disease or uncontrolled infection led to exclusion of patients. The PBMCs were taken from about 9.7 ml of fresh peripheral blood. The data are from a study of T cells in Graves' hyperthyroidism and ophthalmopathy. On the study more broadly: Peripheral blood collection took place at initial diagnosis, before any treatment.

Amplified regions were TCR beta CDR3 sequences from RNA transcripts. Carried out on the TCR CDR3, a first-round RT-PCR used the HTBI primer set. TCRdb re-analysed the multiplex PCR reads in MiXCR, keeping a single row per CDR3 protein. The table shows 700,000 or so distinct CDR3 sequences, with more than 12% occurring only once. V and J are TRBV9 and TRBJ1-1; unclear D gene. The sequenced sample consisted of blood. The TCR sequence derives from a woman aged 50 to 60 with Graves' ophthalmopathy. The CDR3 sequence: CASSVGQINTEAFF. The CDR3 DNA reads as TGTGCCAGCAGCGTAGGCCAGATCAACACTGAAGCTTTCTTT.